The rows below give T cell receptor beta chains drawn from one sample of a study of T cell repertoires in aging, cancer and after chemotherapy. From the multiplex PCR reads, TCRdb called clonotypes with MiXCR, one entry per CDR3 protein. The sample gives around 3,000 distinct CDR3 sequences, around 50% of which show up once; about 35% is in the top ten. Input material: blood. These receptor sequences come from a human donor with a blood cancer. CDR3s include the opening cysteine and the closing phenylalanine or tryptophan. The D gene is left open where the match is weak. Some rows mark clone size as missing; the rest say once, few, many or name a class of expanded clone.

J: TRBJ1-6
length: 16
size: .
V: TRBV5-5
D: TRBD1
DNA: TGTGCCAGCAGCGCCCGACAGGGGAAGGAGGTTTCACCCCTCCACTTT
CDR3: CASSARQGKEVSPLHF

J: TRBJ1-2
length: 13
size: few
V: TRBV6-5
D: .
DNA: TGTGCCAGCAGCCGGGGACACCTCTGGGGCTACACCTTC
CDR3: CASSRGHLWGYTF

J: TRBJ2-3
length: 14
size: few
V: TRBV7-2
D: .
DNA: TGTGCCAGCAGCTACCTTTCGGCCACAGATACGCAGTATTTT
CDR3: CASSYLSATDTQYF

J: TRBJ2-1
length: 17
size: .
V: TRBV5-5
D: TRBD1
DNA: TGTGCCAGCAGCTCAGAGGGGACAGGGCTCTCCTACAATGAGCAGTTCTTC
CDR3: CASSSEGTGLSYNEQFF

J: TRBJ2-7
length: 15
size: .
V: TRBV19
D: TRBD1
DNA: TGTGCCAGTAGTATATCAGGGGGTCCATACTACGAGCAGTACTTC
CDR3: CASSISGGPYYEQYF

J: TRBJ1-2
length: 17
size: few
V: TRBV6-5
D: TRBD1
DNA: TGTGCCAGCAGCCCCGGGACAGGGGAAAATCGGATCTATGGCTACACCTTC
CDR3: CASSPGTGENRIYGYTF

J: TRBJ2-1
length: 15
size: .
V: TRBV6-5
D: .
DNA: TGTGCCAGCATACGGGACTTGAGCTCCTACAATGAGCAGTTCTTC
CDR3: CASIRDLSSYNEQFF

J: TRBJ2-7
length: 14
size: .
V: TRBV12-3/TRBV12-4
D: TRBD2
DNA: TGTGCCAGCAGTGTCCTAGCGGGAGTTCCCTTGCAGTACTTC
CDR3: CASSVLAGVPLQYF

J: TRBJ2-1
length: 16
size: few
V: TRBV11-1
D: TRBD2
DNA: TGTGCCAGCAGCTTAGGTACTAGCGGGAGTCGCAATGAGCAGTTCTTC
CDR3: CASSLGTSGSRNEQFF

J: TRBJ2-5
length: 15
size: few
V: TRBV18
D: .
DNA: TGTGCCAGCTCACCACGGCCAGGGGTACAAGAGACCCAGTACTTC
CDR3: CASSPRPGVQETQYF

J: TRBJ2-1
length: 15
size: large
V: TRBV19
D: TRBD2
DNA: TGTGCCAGTAGCAAGCTAGCGGGAGCCTACAATGAGCAGTTCTTC
CDR3: CASSKLAGAYNEQFF

J: TRBJ2-5
length: 15
size: .
V: TRBV12-3/TRBV12-4
D: TRBD1
DNA: TGTGCCAGCAGTCCCCCGACAGGGGGTAGAGAGACCCAGTACTTC
CDR3: CASSPPTGGRETQYF